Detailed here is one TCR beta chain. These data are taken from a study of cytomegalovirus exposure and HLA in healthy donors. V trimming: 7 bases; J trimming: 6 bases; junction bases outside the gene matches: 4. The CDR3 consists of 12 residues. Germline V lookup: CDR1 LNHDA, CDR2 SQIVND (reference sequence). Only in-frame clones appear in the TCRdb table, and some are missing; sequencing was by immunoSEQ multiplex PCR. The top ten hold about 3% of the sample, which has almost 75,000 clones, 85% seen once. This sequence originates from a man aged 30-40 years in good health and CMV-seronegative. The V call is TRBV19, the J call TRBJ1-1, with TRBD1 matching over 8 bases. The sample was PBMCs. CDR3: CASTGRGPEAFF. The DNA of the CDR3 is TGTGCCAGTACCGGCAGGGGGCCTGAAGCTTTCTTT.